In this sample, the clone carrying this T cell receptor (beta chain) turned up many times. Its antigen is currently unknown. A junction boundary mismatches the germline segment, possibly from a read error. Genomic DNA constituted the template upon which TCR beta VDJ and CDR3 profiling was performed. TCRdb re-called the reads through MiXCR, storing one row per CDR3 protein. The profile covers about 250,000 distinct CDR3 sequences, with approximately 50% appearing a single time and about 8.3% taken by the ten largest. The sample belongs to a study of CD8+CD57+ T cells in acquired aplastic anemia. Study-level points and caveats: In common between the patients and the controls were twenty-nine CD8+ CDR3 sequences.

Before being chosen for sequencing, patients had shown CD8+CD57+ cell expansion by flow cytometry. CDR3 size: 14 residues. Looked up from germline, CDR1 is SEHNR and CDR2 is FQNEAQ (reference sequence). The V and J genes are TRBV7-9 and TRBJ1-2; perhaps TRBD1 as D (5 bases). The material sequenced was sorted CD4+, CD8+, or CD8+CD57+ T cells (not recorded which) from PBMCs. The receptor was isolated from a human donor with aplastic anemia. Written as DNA, the CDR3 is TGTGCCGGCAGCCCACAGGTGCTGGGCTATGGCTACACCTTC. Translated, it gives CAGSPQVLGYGYTF.